This is a list of T cell receptor beta chains from one sample in a study of blood T cell repertoires in COVID-19. Method: immunoSEQ multiplex PCR; TCRdb's copy keeps in-frame clones and lacks some. The profile shows roughly 70,000 clones, approximately 91% of them singletons. The specimen sequenced was peripheral blood. The receptors come from a human donor with active COVID-19. The donor label of this sample is uncertain. The CDR3 runs from the conserved cysteine through the conserved F or W. The order of the fields is J gene, D gene, V gene, clone size, CDR3 protein, CDR3 DNA. D genes are given only for firm matches. Some rows have no size entry. The others give once, few or many, or a class for an expanded clone.

TRBJ2-1,TRBD2,TRBV27,NA,CASRGLDYYNEQFF,TGTGCCAGCAGGGGACTAGATTATTACAATGAGCAGTTCTTC
TRBJ2-1,TRBD2,TRBV6-2/TRBV6-3,NA,CASSYSITSGSLPYNEQFF,TGTGCCAGCAGTTACTCGATAACTAGCGGGAGCCTTCCCTACAATGAGCAGTTCTTC
TRBJ2-1,NA,TRBV6-5,NA,CASSYVGGDEQFF,TGTGCCAGCAGTTACGTAGGGGGGGATGAGCAGTTCTTC
TRBJ1-1,NA,TRBV11-3,once,CASSLRYRDSAFF,TGTGCCAGCAGCTTACGATACAGGGATTCAGCTTTCTTT
TRBJ2-1,TRBD2,TRBV6-1,NA,CASSEALGGRPQFF,TGTGCCAGCAGTGAAGCGCTGGGCGGGAGGCCCCAGTTCTTC
TRBJ2-3,TRBD2,TRBV29-1,once,CSVDRSGSVDTQYF,TGCAGCGTTGATCGTAGCGGGAGTGTTGATACGCAGTATTTT
TRBJ1-1,NA,TRBV4-2,NA,CASSQDGGAAEAFF,TGTGCCAGCAGCCAAGATGGGGGGGCGGCTGAAGCTTTCTTT
TRBJ2-7,NA,TRBV28,NA,CASSPYPRTAAGEQYF,TGTGCCAGCAGCCCCTATCCTAGGACAGCGGCTGGTGAGCAGTACTTC
TRBJ1-4,NA,TRBV20-1,NA,CSASSPGEGEKLFF,TGCAGTGCTAGTAGCCCGGGAGAGGGGGAAAAACTGTTTTTT
TRBJ2-6,TRBD2,TRBV2,NA,CASSEGAGVSGANVLTF,TGTGCCAGCAGTGAAGGAGCGGGAGTTTCTGGGGCCAACGTCCTGACTTTC
TRBJ1-2,TRBD1,TRBV7-2,once,CASSSSHTGTGGYTF,TGTGCCAGCAGCTCCTCACATACCGGGACAGGTGGCTACACCTTC
TRBJ1-4,TRBD1,TRBV5-5,once,CASSGYRGSNEKLFF,TGTGCCAGCAGCGGCTACAGGGGAAGTAATGAAAAACTGTTTTTT
TRBJ2-3,TRBD1,TRBV6-5,NA,CASSYSGQGAMDTQYF,TGTGCCAGCAGTTACTCAGGACAGGGGGCGATGGATACGCAGTATTTT
TRBJ1-5,TRBD1,TRBV18,NA,CASSPSSDRAAQHF,TGTGCCAGCTCACCCTCCTCGGACAGGGCGGCCCAGCATTTT
TRBJ1-5,NA,TRBV30,NA,CAWSGQVSNQPQHF,TGTGCCTGGAGTGGCCAGGTTAGCAATCAGCCCCAGCATTTT
TRBJ2-1,TRBD1,TRBV28,NA,CASWTGYNEQFF,TGTGCCAGCTGGACAGGATACAATGAGCAGTTCTTC
TRBJ1-2,NA,TRBV5-1,NA,CASSQQGMIGYTF,TGCGCCAGCAGCCAACAGGGTATGATTGGCTACACCTTC
TRBJ2-1,TRBD2,TRBV6-5,NA,CASSYSGTSNNEQFF,TGTGCCAGCAGTTACTCAGGGACTAGCAACAATGAGCAGTTCTTC
TRBJ2-1,NA,TRBV7-7,NA,CASSLGASHNEQFF,TGTGCCAGCAGCTTGGGAGCCTCTCACAATGAGCAGTTCTTC
TRBJ2-3,TRBD2,TRBV28,NA,CASSGSGRRADTQYF,TGTGCCAGCAGTGGCAGCGGGAGGAGGGCAGATACGCAGTATTTT
TRBJ1-5,NA,TRBV28,NA,CASSLVPPDSLNQPQHF,TGTGCCAGCAGTTTAGTCCCTCCAGACAGCCTCAATCAGCCCCAGCATTTT
TRBJ1-1,NA,TRBV25-1,NA,CASSRGTLNTEAFF,TGTGCCAGCAGTAGGGGGACATTGAACACTGAAGCTTTCTTT
TRBJ1-2,TRBD1,TRBV2,NA,CASLPGQGIGYTF,TGTGCCAGCTTACCGGGACAGGGCATCGGCTACACCTTC
TRBJ2-7,TRBD1,TRBV27,NA,CASSSGQFLPYEQYF,TGTGCCAGCAGTTCGGGACAGTTTCTCCCTTACGAGCAGTACTTC
TRBJ1-1,NA,TRBV18,NA,CASSPIWGPNTEAFF,TGTGCCAGCTCACCAATCTGGGGGCCGAACACTGAAGCTTTCTTT
TRBJ1-1,NA,TRBV27,NA,CASSLGRNTEAFF,TGTGCCAGCAGCTTGGGGCGGAACACTGAAGCTTTCTTT
TRBJ2-7,NA,TRBV6-5,NA,CASSYTGSPYEQYF,TGTGCCAGCAGTTACACAGGGTCCCCCTACGAGCAGTACTTC
TRBJ1-3,NA,TRBV5-4,NA,CASSLGRSSGNTIYF,TGTGCCAGCAGCTTGGGGCGGAGCTCTGGAAACACCATATATTTT
TRBJ2-5,NA,TRBV6-4,NA,CASSASLQETQYF,TGTGCCAGCAGTGCGAGTCTTCAAGAGACCCAGTACTTC
TRBJ2-1,NA,TRBV5-4,once,CASSMGGVGRLRGNEQFF,TGTGCCAGCAGCATGGGGGGAGTCGGGCGCCTTAGAGGGAATGAGCAGTTCTTC
TRBJ2-7,TRBD1,TRBV3-1/TRBV3-2,NA,CASSPPSGTGMYF,TGTGCCAGCAGCCCCCCCTCCGGGACAGGGATGTACTTC
TRBJ1-1,NA,TRBV7-2,NA,CASSSGPQRRTEAFF,TGTGCCAGCAGCTCGGGCCCTCAAAGGAGGACTGAAGCTTTCTTT
TRBJ2-7,TRBD2,TRBV6-1,NA,CASSKAGLAGVTYEQYF,TGTGCCAGCAGTAAAGCGGGACTAGCGGGAGTAACGTACGAGCAGTACTTC
TRBJ1-4,NA,TRBV27,NA,CASSSNEKLFF,TGTGCCAGCAGTTCAAATGAAAAACTGTTTTTT
TRBJ1-5,NA,TRBV11-1,NA,CARGWRTQHF,TGTGCCAGGGGGTGGAGGACCCAGCATTTT
TRBJ2-7,TRBD1,TRBV28,NA,CASSFPGGGEQYF,TGTGCCAGCAGTTTTCCAGGGGGTGGCGAGCAGTACTTC
TRBJ1-6,TRBD1,TRBV28,NA,CASSARDRLNSPLHF,TGTGCCAGCAGTGCACGGGACAGATTGAATTCACCCCTCCACTTT
TRBJ1-4,TRBD1,TRBV28,NA,CASSFSHLGGGGEKLFF,TGTGCCAGCAGTTTTTCCCATCTAGGGGGCGGAGGGGAAAAACTGTTTTTT
TRBJ2-1,NA,TRBV19,NA,CASSMRGSSYNEQFF,TGTGCCAGTAGTATGAGAGGAAGCTCCTACAATGAGCAGTTCTTC
TRBJ2-2,TRBD1,TRBV18,NA,CASSPLEGASTGELFF,TGTGCCAGCTCACCCCTCGAGGGGGCAAGTACCGGGGAGCTGTTTTTT
TRBJ1-5,NA,TRBV7-2,NA,CASSLPRPHNQPQHF,TGTGCCAGCAGCCTCCCGAGGCCCCACAATCAGCCCCAGCATTTT
TRBJ1-2,TRBD1,TRBV3-1/TRBV3-2,NA,CASSQEWQDRGLGYTF,TGTGCCAGCAGCCAAGAATGGCAGGACAGGGGGCTTGGCTACACCTTC
TRBJ2-6,NA,TRBV28,few,CASRPRSGANVLTF,TGTGCCAGCAGGCCGAGATCTGGGGCCAACGTCCTGACTTTC
TRBJ2-7,NA,TRBV5-1,NA,CASSLGAAYEQYF,TGCGCCAGCAGCTTGGGGGCAGCCTACGAGCAGTACTTC
TRBJ2-5,NA,TRBV11-3,NA,CASSPGQGPQETQYF,TGTGCCAGCAGCCCAGGTCAGGGGCCCCAAGAGACCCAGTACTTC
TRBJ2-1,NA,TRBV18,NA,CASSPFPPPGSPVRDNEQFF,TGTGCCAGCTCACCTTTTCCGCCTCCAGGGTCCCCCGTTAGGGACAATGAGCAGTTCTTC
TRBJ1-5,NA,TRBV5-6,NA,CASSLRGGNQPQHF,TGTGCCAGCAGCTTGAGGGGTGGCAATCAGCCCCAGCATTTT
TRBJ2-1,TRBD2,TRBV19,NA,CASSATPGLAGGYSYNEQFF,TGTGCCAGTAGTGCAACTCCGGGACTAGCGGGAGGGTACTCCTACAATGAGCAGTTCTTC
TRBJ2-3,NA,TRBV30,NA,CAWSRDRLTDTQYF,TGTGCCTGGAGTAGAGATAGACTCACAGATACGCAGTATTTT
TRBJ2-7,NA,TRBV7-9,NA,CASSPREAYEQYF,TGTGCCAGCAGCCCCAGGGAGGCCTACGAGCAGTACTTC
TRBJ2-5,TRBD1,TRBV4-2,NA,CASSQDLGRGSETQYF,TGTGCCAGCAGCCAAGATCTAGGCAGGGGGTCGGAGACCCAGTACTTC
TRBJ2-7,TRBD1,TRBV30,NA,CAWRAWDRVYEQYF,TGTGCCTGGAGGGCCTGGGACAGGGTCTACGAGCAGTACTTC
TRBJ1-2,TRBD1,TRBV28,NA,CASSSGQGYGYTF,TGTGCCAGCAGTTCCGGACAGGGCTATGGCTACACCTTC
TRBJ1-1,NA,TRBV7-9,NA,CASSRAGVTTEAFF,TGTGCCAGCAGTAGGGCCGGGGTAACCACTGAAGCTTTCTTT
TRBJ1-1,NA,TRBV11-3,NA,CASSPRTQNTEAFF,TGTGCCAGCAGCCCCCGGACACAGAACACTGAAGCTTTCTTT